What follows are 24 T cell receptor beta chains derived from one specimen sequenced in a study of cytomegalovirus exposure and HLA in healthy donors. Use of 60 Vbeta and 13 Jbeta primers characterized the PCR. Method: immunoSEQ multiplex PCR; TCRdb's copy keeps in-frame clones and lacks some. Seen here are about 140,000 clones, 80% observed once, and the top ten hold 6.8%. The sequenced material came from PBMCs. These TCRs come from a man between 40 and 49 years old in good health and CMV-seropositive.

The V call is TRBV5-4, the J call TRBJ1-2, with D maybe TRBD1 (5 bases). CDR1 is SGHNT, CDR2 YYREEE, per germline (reference sequence). The CDR3 contains 15 residues. V lost 1 base and J 7 bases, leaving 17 bases between the germline ends. CDR3 region: CASSLSPTGFSGYTF. DNA of the CDR3: TGTGCCAGCAGCTTGTCCCCAACAGGTTTTTCTGGCTACACCTTC.

The chain combines TRBV5-6 with TRBJ2-2, with TRBD2 matching over 11 bases. Trimming at V came to 0 bases and at J to 0 bases, leaving 4 bases not matched to a gene. Germline V lookup: CDR1 SGHDT, CDR2 YYEEEE. The CDR3 has 18 amino acids. CDR3 in DNA: TGTGCCAGCAGCTTGGGGACTAGCGGGTTGGCGAACACCGGGGAGCTGTTTTTT. It specifies CASSLGTSGLANTGELFF. The full variable domain, with the rest looked up from reference TRBV5-6 and TRBJ2-2, is DAGVTQSPTHLIKTRGQQVTLRCSPKSGHDTVSWYQQALGQGPQFIFQYYEEEERQRGNFPDRFSGHQFPNYSSELNVNALLLGDSALYLCASSLGTSGLANTGELFFGEGSRLTVL.

The rearrangement links TRBV4-1 to TRBJ2-3, with 8 bases identical to TRBD2. The CDR3 is 16 amino acids. V shed 1 base and J 1 base; nucleotides not matched to a gene: 4. Germline CDR1 MGHRA, CDR2 YSYEKL. In DNA form, the CDR3 reads TGCGCCAGCAGCCAAGTCGGGAGGGCCGGCACAGATACGCAGTATTTT. Protein sequence: CASSQVGRAGTDTQYF.

About this clone itself: A read error may produce the germline difference seen at one junction end. The chain combines TRBV7-7 with TRBJ2-1, with 10 bases aligning to TRBD2. The V gene's germline CDR1 is SSHAT and CDR2 FNYEAQ (reference sequence). The CDR3 spans 19 residues. The CDR3 DNA reads TGTGCTAGCAGCTTAGTCAGACTAGCGGGTACTCTGGGGAGGAATGAGCAGTTCTTC. Its translation is CASSLVRLAGTLGRNEQFF.

The table lists this clone with a few counts. The chain joins TRBV10-3 to TRBJ1-1, with D possibly being TRBD1 (6 bases). This CDR3 has 16 amino acids. V lost 0 bases and J 0 bases, leaving 11 bases between the germline ends. Per germline, CDR1 ENHRY and CDR2 SYGVKD. The CDR3 here is CAISESSGHLNTEAFF. The DNA of the CDR3 is TGTGCCATCAGTGAGTCCTCGGGACACCTGAACACTGAAGCTTTCTTT.

This CDR3 is CASNLQVDTEAFF. The CDR3 nucleotides read TGTGCCAGCAACTTACAGGTGGACACTGAAGCTTTCTTT. The V gene is TRBV6-5, the J gene TRBJ1-1; D is possibly TRBD1 (5 bases). Per the germline V gene, CDR1 is MNHEY and CDR2 is SVGAGI. Trimming cost V 7 bases and J 3 bases, with 12 bases left between them. The CDR3 runs 13 residues.

This chain connects TRBV6-6 to TRBJ1-1, with 9 bases aligning to TRBD1. The germline V gene encodes CDR1 MNHNY and CDR2 SVGAGI (reference sequence). This CDR3 has 15 residues. J lost 1 base, V lost 6 bases, and 6 bases had no gene match. The DNA for the CDR3 is TGTGCCAGCAGCTTACAGGGGGCGTCGAACACTGAAGCTTTCTTT. Its translation is CASSLQGASNTEAFF.

The rearrangement uses TRBV7-9 and TRBJ1-4; D gene uncertain. Germline CDR1 and CDR2: SEHNR and FQNEAQ (reference sequence). The V end lost 5 bases, the J end lost 6 bases, and 13 bases lay between the germline ends. The length of the CDR3 is 14 residues. The CDR3 protein is CASSPTGADEKLFF. For the CDR3, the DNA is TGTGCCAGCAGCCCGACCGGAGCTGATGAAAAACTGTTTTTT.

Only a few counts were recorded for this clone. The rearrangement uses TRBV4-2 and TRBJ1-2; TRBD1 might be the D (5 bases). Germline values: CDR1 LGHNA, CDR2 YNFKEQ. The CDR3 consists of 17 residues. With 3 bases removed from V and 4 bases from J, the gap between germline ends came to 21 bases. This CDR3 is CASSQTDHDSVIYGYTF. The CDR3 DNA follows: TGTGCCAGCAGCCAGACAGACCATGACAGTGTGATCTATGGCTACACCTTC.

Only a few counts were recorded for this clone. The chain carries TRBV29-1 and TRBJ2-7; 10 positions agree with TRBD1. CDR3 size: 15 residues. The germline V gene has CDR1 SQVTM and CDR2 ANQGSEA. V shed 4 bases, J shed 2 bases, and the junction held 8 bases outside the gene matches. CDR3 sequence reads: CSVVYRDRGAYEQYF. The CDR3 DNA reads as TGCAGCGTTGTCTACCGGGACAGGGGCGCCTACGAGCAGTACTTC.

This sequence joins TRBV4-1 and TRBJ2-7; the D gene is possibly TRBD2 (5 bases). The length of the CDR3 is 16 residues. V shed 2 bases and J shed 3 bases, with 17 bases lying between them. Germline CDR1 reads MGHRA; CDR2 reads YSYEKL. The CDR3 DNA is TGCGCCAGCAGCCAAACGACGGAGGCAGCGAGCTACGAGCAGTACTTC. This encodes CASSQTTEAASYEQYF.

The genes are TRBV9 and TRBJ1-6; D is possibly TRBD1 (5 bases). The CDR3 consists of 13 residues. Trimming left V 9 bases short and J 7 bases short, with 14 bases between. Germline lookup yields CDR1 SGDLS and CDR2 YYNGEE. CDR3 amino acids: CATSRASNSPLHF. DNA for the CDR3: TGTGCCACCTCCAGGGCCTCGAATTCACCCCTCCACTTT.

The chain has TRBV5-6 and TRBJ2-5, with 12 bases lining up with TRBD2. The J call is uncertain, as TRBJ2-7 better fits the DNA end. CDR1 and CDR2 (germline): SGHDT, YYEEEE. CDR3 size: 15 residues. DNA of the CDR3: TGTGCCAGCAGCTTAAGACTAGCGGGAGCCTACGAGCAGTACTTC. It specifies CASSLRLAGAYEQYF.

The rearrangement uses TRBV11-2 and TRBJ2-7; D perhaps matches TRBD1 (6 bases). The ends were cut back, 2 bases at V and 1 base at J, with 12 bases in the middle. There are 15 residues in the CDR3. Germline loops: CDR1 SGHAT, CDR2 FQNNGV. In DNA form, the CDR3 reads TGTGCCAGCAGCTTACTCGGCCAGGGGTCCTACGAGCAGTACTTC. It is translated as CASSLLGQGSYEQYF.

This chain links TRBV19 with TRBJ1-1; D is unresolved. The V gene lost 7 bases and the J gene lost 1 base, with 13 bases spanning the gap. The germline V gene has CDR1 LNHDA and CDR2 SQIVND (reference sequence). This CDR3 has 14 residues. Here the CDR3 DNA reads TGTGCCAGTACTCCCTGGGCAGGGAACACTGAAGCTTTCTTT. Translating it yields CASTPWAGNTEAFF.

The chain combines TRBV6-1 with TRBJ2-5; the D gene is possibly TRBD1 (5 bases). The tail of the sequence fits TRBJ2-7 better, so the J call may be wrong. The CDR3 runs 14 residues. The germline V gene has CDR1 MNHNS and CDR2 SASEGT. CDR3 amino acids: CASSRQLNLHEQYF. CDR3 sequence (DNA): TGTGCCAGCAGCCGACAGCTAAATCTCCACGAGCAGTACTTC.

V gene TRBV4-1 combines with J gene TRBJ1-1; possible D gene TRBD1, 6 bases. The germline V gene has CDR1 MGHRA and CDR2 YSYEKL. The ends were cut back, 5 bases at V and 1 base at J, with 11 bases in the middle. CDR3 size: 14 residues. In DNA, the CDR3 is TGCGCCAGCAGCGAGGACAGAACGAACACTGAAGCTTTCTTT. Its translation: CASSEDRTNTEAFF.

The chain joins TRBV5-6 to TRBJ1-2; tentatively, D is TRBD1 (6 bases). The germline gives CDR1 SGHDT, CDR2 YYEEEE. V gave up 0 bases and J gave up 8 bases, with 11 bases separating them. The CDR3 is made up of 13 amino acids. The CDR3 reads CASSLDRAGGYTF. CDR3 sequence (DNA): TGTGCCAGCAGCTTGGACAGGGCAGGGGGCTACACCTTC.

This clone was picked up a small number of times. V and J are TRBV5-5 and TRBJ1-2, with TRBD1 matching over 11 bases. V lost 2 bases and J lost 7; bases outside the gene matches: 7. CDR3 length: 15 amino acids. Per germline, CDR1 SGHKS and CDR2 YYEKEE (reference sequence). This chain's CDR3 is CASSFLGQGAFGYTF. The CDR3 coding sequence is TGTGCCAGCAGCTTTCTTGGACAGGGGGCGTTTGGCTACACCTTC.

CDR3 protein: CASSLSWQGNTEAFF. DNA of the CDR3: TGCGCCAGCAGCTTGTCGTGGCAGGGCAACACTGAAGCTTTCTTT. V and J are TRBV5-1 and TRBJ1-1; D may be TRBD1 (5 bases). CDR3 length: 15 amino acids. CDR1 and CDR2 from the germline V gene are SGHRS and YFSETQ. Deletions cut 1 base from V and 2 bases from J, with 12 bases between.

V and J are TRBV7-9 and TRBJ1-3; maybe TRBD1 (5 bases). CDR1 is SEHNR, CDR2 FQNEAQ, per germline (reference sequence). Trimming cost V 0 bases and J 6 bases, with 18 bases left between them. This CDR3 has 17 amino acids. CDR3 residues: CASSLAAMGRIENTIYF. CDR3 bases: TGTGCCAGCAGCTTAGCGGCGATGGGGCGAATCGAAAACACCATATATTTT.

The chain has TRBV7-2 and TRBJ2-5, with 8 bases lining up with TRBD2. The J segment lost 4 bases and the V segment lost 4 bases, leaving 5 bases of the junction unmatched. Germline assignment: CDR1 SGHTA and CDR2 FQGNSA. There are 14 residues in the CDR3. CDR3 sequence: CASSSPGGGETQYF. CDR3 bases: TGTGCCAGCAGCTCCCCGGGAGGGGGAGAGACCCAGTACTTC.

J is TRBJ2-5 and V is TRBV19; D call uncertain. The J call may not be correct, given that the DNA end is closer to TRBJ2-7. Germline V gene data show CDR1 as LNHDA and CDR2 as SQIVND (reference sequence). This CDR3 has 12 residues. CDR3: CASSANSYEQYF. CDR3 in DNA: TGTGCCAGTAGTGCCAACTCCTACGAGCAGTACTTC.

The CDR3 is CASSIDGQGNYGYTF. The CDR3 DNA follows: TGTGCCAGTAGTATAGATGGACAGGGGAACTATGGCTACACCTTC. This chain links TRBV19 with TRBJ1-2; TRBD1 aligns across 9 bases. J gave up 2 bases and V 0 bases, and 1 base lay outside the gene matches. In germline, CDR1 is LNHDA, CDR2 SQIVND (reference sequence). The CDR3 sequence is 15 residues long.